The 23 T cell receptor beta chains below were found in one sample sequenced in a study of T-cell reconstitution after alpha-beta-depleted transplantation in children. Unique molecular identifiers featured in how the TCRbeta library was prepared. TCRdb reanalysed the PCR reads using MiXCR and keeps one entry per CDR3 protein. This table has 500,000 to 600,000 distinct CDR3 sequences, more than 20% appearing once. Sample: PBMCs, taken before TCRalphabeta/CD19-depleted stem cell transplant. The receptors shown here come from a boy under three years old with Wiskott-Aldrich syndrome, due to receive a stem cell transplant.

This clonotype turned up a few times. This chain links TRBV20-1 with TRBJ2-1, with 12 bases matching TRBD2. In germline, CDR1 is DFQATT, CDR2 SNEGSKA (reference sequence). The ends lost 1 base at V and 7 bases at J; junction bases unmatched: 11. The CDR3 is made up of 17 amino acids. CDR3 region: CSARARTSGALRNEQFF. In nucleotides, the CDR3 is TGCAGTGCTAGAGCCAGGACTAGCGGGGCCCTGAGGAATGAGCAGTTCTTC.

The J gene is TRBJ2-3, the V gene TRBV27; D remains ambiguous. The CDR3 runs to 13 residues. CDR1 MNHEY and CDR2 SMNVEV come from the germline V gene (reference sequence). V was cut by 1 base and J by 7 bases, with 9 bases left in between. DNA of the CDR3: TGTGCCAGCAGTTTATGGGATGAAAATACGCAGTATTTT. Residues: CASSLWDENTQYF.

The V call is TRBV27, the J call TRBJ2-5, with D unresolved. Germline CDR1 and CDR2: MNHEY and SMNVEV (reference sequence). The CDR3 covers 14 residues. The V and J ends lost 4 bases and 2 bases respectively, with 11 bases between them. CDR3 region: CASSSAPPQETQYF. In nucleotides, the CDR3 is TGTGCCAGCAGTTCCGCCCCCCCTCAAGAGACCCAGTACTTC.

The chain combines TRBV2 with TRBJ2-1; 7 bases are shared with TRBD2. Trimming removed 6 bases from V and 2 bases from J; junction bases left unmatched: 4. Per the germline V gene, CDR1 is SNHLY and CDR2 is FYNNEI. The CDR3 covers 14 residues. CDR3 nucleotide sequence: TGTGCCAGCAGGCTAGCGGCCGCCTACAATGAGCAGTTCTTC. Amino acid sequence: CASRLAAAYNEQFF. The full variable domain, completed using reference TRBV2 and TRBJ2-1, is EPEVTQTPSHQVTQMGQEVILRCVPISNHLYFYWYRQILGQKVEFLVSFYNNEISEKSEIFDDQFSVERPDGSNFTLKIRSTKLEDSAMYFCASRLAAAYNEQFFGPGTRLTVL.

The J gene is TRBJ2-5, the V gene TRBV5-4; TRBD2 matches at 9 bases. The CDR3 spans 15 residues. V dropped 0 bases and J dropped 4; count of bases not matched to a gene: 4. Germline CDR1 reads SGHNT; CDR2 reads YYREEE (reference sequence). CDR3 DNA sequence: TGTGCCAGCAGCTTGGAGCCAGCGGGAGGAGAGACCCAGTACTTC. Residues: CASSLEPAGGETQYF.

This clonotype has more than one count but fewer than ten. CDR3 amino acids: CASSPGTLNYGYTF. The CDR3 DNA reads TGTGCCAGCAGCCCTGGGACACTTAACTATGGCTACACCTTC. V usage is TRBV3-1 and J usage is TRBJ1-2, with TRBD1 as a possible D gene (6 bases). The CDR3 sequence is 14 residues long. V was shortened by 4 bases and J by 1 base, with 10 bases between the two germline ends. Per the germline V gene, CDR1 is LGHDT and CDR2 is YNNKEL (reference sequence).

Regarding this clonotype: One junction end does not reproduce the germline sequence, and a read error may be involved. The genes are TRBV20-1 and TRBJ2-5; 14 bases fit TRBD2. CDR1 DFQATT and CDR2 SNEGSKA come from the germline V gene (reference sequence). This CDR3 contains 14 residues. The CDR3 DNA sequence: TGCAGTGCTAGAGAGACTAGCGGGAGGGAGACCCACTACTTC. Translation: CSARETSGRETHYF.

This clonotype was counted a few times. This chain connects TRBV19 to TRBJ2-2; D not certain. CDR3 length equals 10 residues. The V end was cut by 6 bases, the J end by 10 bases, with 6 bases between. Germline CDR1 LNHDA, CDR2 SQIVND (reference sequence). CDR3 residues: CASRREELFF. The CDR3 DNA is TGTGCCAGTAGAAGAGAGGAGCTGTTTTTT. Full variable domain (outside the CDR3, taken from reference TRBV19 and TRBJ2-2): DGGITQSPKYLFRKEGQNVTLSCEQNLNHDAMYWYRQDPGQGLRLIYYSQIVNDFQKGDIAEGYSVSREKKESFPLTVTSAQKNPTAFYLCASRREELFFGEGSRLTVL.

The chain combines TRBV12-3 or TRBV12-4 with TRBJ1-6; 8 bases align to TRBD1. This CDR3 has 15 residues. V trimming: 5 bases; J trimming: 10 bases; junction bases outside the gene matches: 10. CDR3: CASSLRQGPESPLHF. The CDR3 region has the DNA TGTGCCAGCAGTCTCAGACAGGGGCCTGAGTCACCCCTCCACTTT.

This chain joins TRBV24-1 and TRBJ2-3; 8 bases agree with TRBD2. Germline V gene sequence: CDR1 KGHDR, CDR2 SFDVKD. The CDR3 consists of 18 residues. Germline trimming cut 0 bases from V and 3 bases from J; bases unmatched to any gene: 10. The CDR3 loop is CATSDLPTGTRATDTQYF. Here the CDR3 DNA reads TGTGCCACCAGTGATTTGCCGACCGGGACTAGGGCGACAGATACGCAGTATTTT.

The table lists this clonotype with a few counts. This sequence joins TRBV2 and TRBJ2-1; 9 bases are a match to TRBD1. The germline V gene has CDR1 SNHLY and CDR2 FYNNEI. J was trimmed by 4 bases and V by 2 bases; bases with no gene match: 3. The CDR3 consists of 15 residues. CDR3 protein: CASSERQGEYNEQFF. The CDR3, as DNA: TGTGCCAGCAGTGAAAGACAGGGGGAATACAATGAGCAGTTCTTC.

This clonotype was counted between two and nine times. J is TRBJ1-2 and V is TRBV27, with D possibly matching TRBD1 (5 bases). The ends were cut back, 3 bases at V and 2 bases at J, with 10 bases in the middle. The CDR3 spans 14 residues. Germline V gives CDR1 MNHEY, CDR2 SMNVEV (reference sequence). This CDR3 is CASSFTGRNYGYTF. CDR3 nucleotides: TGTGCCAGCAGTTTCACGGGGCGAAACTATGGCTACACCTTC.

This clonotype was detected only a few times. The chain joins TRBV5-1 to TRBJ2-3; 8 bases map to TRBD1. V was clipped by 4 bases and J by 0 bases; unmatched bases: 4. The CDR3 contains 15 residues. Germline values: CDR1 SGHRS, CDR2 YFSETQ. CDR3: CASSRTGLSTDTQYF. Here the CDR3 DNA reads TGCGCCAGCAGCCGGACAGGGCTTAGCACAGATACGCAGTATTTT.

This clonotype was counted once. The chain recombines TRBV11-3 with TRBJ1-1; TRBD1 aligns across 9 bases. Germline CDR1 reads SGHNT; CDR2 reads YENEEA. The CDR3 has 16 amino acids. After removal of 5 bases from V and 5 bases from J, the junction contained 12 bases not matched to a gene. The CDR3 sequence: CASSANYRDRETEAFF. In DNA, the CDR3 is TGTGCCAGCAGCGCAAACTACCGGGACAGGGAAACTGAAGCTTTCTTT.

This clonotype was recorded a few times. V gene TRBV10-2 combines with J gene TRBJ2-7, with 9 bases identical to TRBD1. The CDR3 covers 13 residues. Losses at the gene ends were 6 bases for V and 2 bases for J; bases not matched to a gene: 2. Germline CDR1 WSHSY, CDR2 SAAADI. The DNA for the CDR3 is TGCGCCAGCAGAACAGGGGGCCCCTACGAGCAGTACTTC. This encodes CASRTGGPYEQYF.

The chain couples TRBV27 to TRBJ1-5, with a tentative D call TRBD1 (5 bases). Germline V gene data show CDR1 as MNHEY and CDR2 as SMNVEV (reference sequence). V was clipped by 1 base and J by 7 bases, with 11 bases between them. The CDR3 is 14 amino acids. The CDR3 sequence is CASSLLKGIQPQHF. The CDR3 DNA is TGTGCCAGCAGTTTATTGAAGGGGATCCAGCCCCAGCATTTT.

The gene calls are TRBV20-1 and TRBJ2-1; unclear D gene. Deletions cut 4 bases from V and 5 bases from J, with 15 bases between. In germline, CDR1 is DFQATT, CDR2 SNEGSKA (reference sequence). This CDR3 is 14 amino acids long. CDR3 amino acids: CSAMTPATDNEQFF. Here the CDR3 DNA reads TGCAGTGCTATGACACCAGCCACGGACAATGAGCAGTTCTTC.

The chain is built from TRBV14 and TRBJ2-3, with TRBD2 matching 8 bases. The CDR3 length is 16 residues. Unmatched junction bases numbered 8, after V lost 2 bases and J lost 4 bases. Looked up from germline, CDR1 is SGHDN and CDR2 is FVKESK. The CDR3 sequence is CASSQSTGGPPDTQYF. The CDR3 DNA reads as TGTGCCAGCAGCCAAAGTACGGGAGGGCCACCAGATACGCAGTATTTT.

This clonotype was counted a single time. The chain couples TRBV20-1 to TRBJ2-1; 8 positions match TRBD1. Trimming cost V 1 base and J 4 bases; bases outside gene matches: 6. The CDR3 consists of 15 residues. The germline V gene encodes CDR1 DFQATT and CDR2 SNEGSKA (reference sequence). The CDR3 DNA follows: TGCAGTGCTAGAGTGCCGGGACAGGATTACAATGAGCAGTTCTTC. It yields the protein CSARVPGQDYNEQFF.

This clonotype was observed a handful of times. The chain has TRBV6-5 and TRBJ2-6; D is uncertain. V was pared by 4 bases and J by 4 bases, with 14 bases between. The germline V gene encodes CDR1 MNHEY and CDR2 SVGAGI. This CDR3 has 16 amino acids. Here the CDR3 DNA reads TGTGCCAGCAGTTTATTAACCAGCACCGGGGCCAACGTCCTGACTTTC. Protein product: CASSLLTSTGANVLTF.

This clonotype was seen only a few times. The gene calls are TRBV7-2 and TRBJ1-1, with D unresolved. There are 14 residues in the CDR3. V was cut by 1 base and J by 3 bases, with 9 bases left in between. Germline V CDR1 and CDR2: SGHTA, FQGNSA. DNA of the CDR3: TGTGCCAGCAGCTTAGTGTGGAGGGACACTGAAGCTTTCTTT. This sequence encodes CASSLVWRDTEAFF.

The chain is built from TRBV5-1 and TRBJ1-1, with 9 bases fitting TRBD1. The CDR3 totals 17 residues. V lost 4 bases, J lost 1 base, and 11 bases stayed unmatched. Germline lookup yields CDR1 SGHRS and CDR2 YFSETQ. The CDR3 region is CASSASRQGEKNTEAFF. Here the CDR3 DNA reads TGCGCCAGCAGCGCAAGCAGACAGGGGGAAAAGAACACTGAAGCTTTCTTT. Full variable domain (remainder filled in from reference TRBV5-1 and TRBJ1-1): KAGVTQTPRYLIKTRGQQVTLSCSPISGHRSVSWYQQTPGQGLQFLFEYFSETQRNKGNFPGRFSGRQFSNSRSEMNVSTLELGDSALYLCASSASRQGEKNTEAFFGQGTRLTVV.

The V and J genes are TRBV7-8 and TRBJ2-1, with 8 bases lining up with TRBD2. V was clipped by 6 bases and J by 8 bases; unmatched bases: 9. This CDR3 region has 14 residues. From germline, CDR1 is SGHVS and CDR2 FQNEAQ. CDR3 in amino acids: CASSGLADGDEQFF. Here the CDR3 DNA reads TGTGCCAGCAGTGGACTAGCAGATGGGGATGAGCAGTTCTTC.